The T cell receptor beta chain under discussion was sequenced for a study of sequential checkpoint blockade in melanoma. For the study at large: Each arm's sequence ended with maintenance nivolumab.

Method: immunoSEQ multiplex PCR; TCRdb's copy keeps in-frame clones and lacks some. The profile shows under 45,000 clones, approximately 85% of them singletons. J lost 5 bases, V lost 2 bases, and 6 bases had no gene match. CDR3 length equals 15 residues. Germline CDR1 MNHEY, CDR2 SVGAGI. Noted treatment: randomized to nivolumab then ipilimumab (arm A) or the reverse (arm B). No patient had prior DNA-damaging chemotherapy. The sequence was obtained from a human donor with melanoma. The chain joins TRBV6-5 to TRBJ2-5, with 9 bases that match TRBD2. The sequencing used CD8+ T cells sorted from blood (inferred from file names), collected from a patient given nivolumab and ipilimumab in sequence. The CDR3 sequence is CASSYPSGVGETQYF. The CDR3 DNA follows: TGTGCCAGCAGTTACCCTAGCGGGGTTGGGGAGACCCAGTACTTC.